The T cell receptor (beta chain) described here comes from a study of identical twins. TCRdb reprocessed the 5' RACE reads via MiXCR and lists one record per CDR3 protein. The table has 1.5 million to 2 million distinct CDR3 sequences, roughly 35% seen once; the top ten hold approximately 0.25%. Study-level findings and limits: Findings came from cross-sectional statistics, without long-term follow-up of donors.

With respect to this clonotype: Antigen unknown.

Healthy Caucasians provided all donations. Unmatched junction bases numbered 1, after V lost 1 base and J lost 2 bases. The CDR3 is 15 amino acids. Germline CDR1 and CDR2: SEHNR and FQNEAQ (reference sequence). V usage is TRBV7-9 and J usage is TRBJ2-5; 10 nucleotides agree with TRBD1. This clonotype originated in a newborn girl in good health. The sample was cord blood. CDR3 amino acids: CASSLGQGAQETQYF. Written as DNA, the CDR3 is TGTGCCAGCAGCTTAGGACAGGGGGCGCAAGAGACCCAGTACTTC.